The 24 T cell receptor beta chains in this list originate from one sample, sequenced in a study of identical twins. Using its own MiXCR run on the 5' RACE reads, TCRdb lists one record per CDR3 protein. This sample carries 400,000 to 550,000 distinct CDR3 sequences, approximately 22% of them seen once, and the ten largest clones take 0.8% to 1%. The data also belong to a second study, concerning T cells expressing NK-cell markers.

The sequenced sample consisted of CD4+ T cells sorted from blood. The receptors were sampled from a woman aged 18-35 years in good health.

The chain carries TRBV7-6 and TRBJ2-1; TRBD1 might be the D (6 bases). The CDR3 totals 17 residues. CDR1 is SGHVS and CDR2 is FNYEAQ in the germline V gene. Between the trimmed V and J ends, which lost 1 base and 8 bases, there was a span of 21 bases. CDR3 coding DNA: TGTGCCAGCAGCTTAGATGTATTGGGGGCGACCAACGATGAGCAGTTCTTC. Translated, it gives CASSLDVLGATNDEQFF.

The V gene is TRBV5-1, the J gene TRBJ2-1; TRBD2 matches 9 bases. This CDR3 contains 15 residues. V shed 1 base, J shed 9 bases, and the junction held 8 bases outside the gene matches. Per germline, CDR1 SGHRS and CDR2 YFSETQ. CDR3 in DNA: TGCGCCAGCAGCTTGTTGGTAGCGGGAGAGGGTGAGCAGTTCTTC. This translates into CASSLLVAGEGEQFF.

The DNA for the CDR3 is TGCGCCAGCAGCCAAGGGGTCTCCTATGGCTACACCTTC. Its protein product is CASSQGVSYGYTF. J is TRBJ1-2 and V is TRBV4-3; the D is unclear. Germline CDR1 LGHNA, CDR2 YSLEER. There are 13 residues in the CDR3. Trimming cost V 1 base and J 4 bases, with 7 bases left between them.

The CDR3 DNA reads TGTGCCTGGAGTGTACGGCTCCTAAATCAGCCCCAGCATTTT. Amino acid sequence: CAWSVRLLNQPQHF. The chain employs TRBV30 and TRBJ1-5; D not resolved. V lost 0 bases and J 4 bases, leaving 10 bases between the germline ends. The CDR3 runs 14 residues. The germline V gene encodes CDR1 GTSNPN and CDR2 SVGIG (reference sequence). Full variable domain (rest looked up from reference TRBV30 and TRBJ1-5): SQTIHQWPATLVQPVGSPLSLECTVEGTSNPNLYWYRQAAGRGLQLLFYSVGIGQISSEVPQNLSASRPQDRQFILSSKKLLLSDSGFYLCAWSVRLLNQPQHFGDGTRLSIL.

The chain's CDR3 is CASSYRRKRADTQYF. CDR3 in DNA: TGTGCCAGCAGTTACAGGCGGAAAAGGGCAGATACGCAGTATTTT. The chain is built from TRBV27 and TRBJ2-3; TRBD1 might be the D (5 bases). Germline CDR1 MNHEY, CDR2 SMNVEV (reference sequence). Trimming removed 4 bases from V and 4 bases from J, with 15 bases in between. The CDR3 consists of 15 residues.

This clonotype was counted between two and nine times. J is TRBJ2-1 and V is TRBV11-2, with 7 bases identical to TRBD2. CDR1 is SGHAT, CDR2 FQNNGV, per germline. The CDR3 consists of 17 residues. The J segment lost 1 base and the V segment lost 0 bases, leaving 6 bases of the junction unmatched. CDR3 sequence (DNA): TGTGCCAGCAGCTTAGAGGTAGCGGGTAGGTCCTACAATGAGCAGTTCTTC. This gives the protein CASSLEVAGRSYNEQFF.

The rearrangement links TRBV7-9 to TRBJ1-2; unclear D gene. Deletions cut 2 bases from V and 8 bases from J, with 18 bases between. CDR1 and CDR2 from the germline V gene are SEHNR and FQNEAQ (reference sequence). This CDR3 is 15 amino acids long. This chain's CDR3 is CASSLREREVRGYTF. CDR3 coding DNA: TGTGCCAGCAGCTTACGTGAGAGGGAGGTGAGGGGCTACACCTTC.

This chain links TRBV5-1 with TRBJ2-3; D unresolved. Trimming took 5 bases from V and 1 from J, leaving 8 bases between them. The CDR3 spans 13 residues. CDR1 SGHRS and CDR2 YFSETQ come from the germline V gene. CDR3 DNA sequence: TGCGCCAGCAGGAAATCCGGCACAGATACGCAGTATTTT. Its translation is CASRKSGTDTQYF.

The chain recombines TRBV20-1 with TRBJ2-7, with 8 positions matching TRBD2. The CDR3 consists of 16 residues. In germline, CDR1 is DFQATT, CDR2 SNEGSKA (reference sequence). V was pared by 3 bases and J by 6 bases, with 16 bases of the junction left unmatched. The CDR3 nucleotides read TGCAGTGCTAGGTATGGACTAGCAAACCAAAGGCGCGAGCAGTACTTC. It is translated as CSARYGLANQRREQYF.

V gene TRBV10-3 combines with J gene TRBJ1-1; D unresolved. The V gene lost 7 bases and the J gene lost 0 bases, with 9 bases spanning the gap. The V gene's germline CDR1 is ENHRY and CDR2 SYGVKD. The CDR3 loop spans 13 amino acids. In DNA, the CDR3 is TGTGCCATCAATCCGGCACTGAACACTGAAGCTTTCTTT. Translated, it gives CAINPALNTEAFF.

The rearrangement uses TRBV5-1 and TRBJ1-1; no reliable D call. V lost 2 bases and J 8 bases, leaving 16 bases between the germline ends. CDR3 length: 14 amino acids. Per the germline V gene, CDR1 is SGHRS and CDR2 is YFSETQ. As DNA, the CDR3 is TGCGCCAGCAGCTTAAACAGAGATATCCCAGAAGCTTTCTTT. Amino acids: CASSLNRDIPEAFF.

This sequence joins TRBV6-1 and TRBJ2-7, with no clear D. The V end lost 2 bases, the J end lost 9 bases, and 8 bases lay between the germline ends. The CDR3 totals 11 residues. Germline V gene lookup returns CDR1 MNHNS and CDR2 SASEGT. The CDR3 DNA sequence: TGTGCCAGCAGTGAACCTGTGAGGCAGTACTTC. Translation gives CASSEPVRQYF.

The V and J genes are TRBV9 and TRBJ1-1, with D hard to call. Deletions cut 0 bases from V and 6 bases from J, with 9 bases between. From germline, CDR1 is SGDLS and CDR2 YYNGEE. This CDR3 has 13 residues. The CDR3 bases are TGTGCCAGCAGCGTAGTCCCCGATTCTGAAGCTTTCTTT. Translation: CASSVVPDSEAFF.

The sample holds a few counts of this clonotype. J is TRBJ1-1 and V is TRBV7-8, with D tentatively TRBD1 (6 bases). The CDR3 has 15 amino acids. The germline V gene has CDR1 SGHVS and CDR2 FQNEAQ. V lost 2 bases, J lost 3 bases, and 13 bases lay in between. The DNA of the CDR3 is TGTGCCAGCAGCTTAACCCAGGGGACGTACACTGAAGCTTTCTTT. It specifies CASSLTQGTYTEAFF.

In this sample, this clonotype turned up a few times. The V and J genes are TRBV10-1 and TRBJ2-7; perhaps TRBD1 as D (5 bases). Trimming cost V 4 bases and J 9 bases, with 19 bases left between them. This CDR3 region has 14 residues. CDR1 is WNHNN, CDR2 SYGVQD, per germline (reference sequence). CDR3 sequence (DNA): TGCGCCAGCAGTGTCCCAGGGATTCTCGTCGGGCAGTACTTC. This sequence encodes CASSVPGILVGQYF.

The CDR3 loop is CASSQGILSGELFF. DNA of the CDR3: TGCGCCAGCAGCCAAGGTATCTTATCCGGGGAGCTGTTTTTT. This chain connects TRBV4-3 to TRBJ2-2; D ambiguous. CDR3 size: 14 residues. Germline-derived CDR1 and CDR2 are LGHNA and YSLEER. Deletions cut 1 base from V and 6 bases from J, with 9 bases between.

The J gene is TRBJ2-7, the V gene TRBV7-2, with a weak D call TRBD2 (6 bases). The CDR3 has 15 residues. V was clipped by 1 base and J by 2 bases, with 12 bases between them. Germline CDR1 reads SGHTA; CDR2 reads FQGNSA. CDR3 nucleotide sequence: TGTGCCAGCAGCTTAGTGGCTAGCGCTACCTACGAGCAGTACTTC. Translated: CASSLVASATYEQYF.

There are a few counts of this clonotype. The chain uses TRBV9 and TRBJ2-2; possible D gene TRBD2, 6 bases. Germline lookup yields CDR1 SGDLS and CDR2 YYNGEE. V was pared by 4 bases and J by 3 bases, with 10 bases between. The CDR3 is 14 amino acids. CDR3 sequence: CASSSGRDTGELFF. The CDR3 DNA reads TGTGCCAGCAGCTCCGGGAGAGACACCGGGGAGCTGTTTTTT. Full variable domain (remainder filled in from reference TRBV9 and TRBJ2-2): DSGVTQTPKHLITATGQRVTLRCSPRSGDLSVYWYQQSLDQGLQFLIQYYNGEERAKGNILERFSAQQFPDLHSELNLSSLELGDSALYFCASSSGRDTGELFFGEGSRLTVL.

This clonotype was found a few times. The chain couples TRBV7-9 to TRBJ2-2; TRBD2 agrees at 8 bases. V was pared by 5 bases and J by 1 base, with 3 bases of the junction left unmatched. The CDR3 extends over 15 amino acids. Germline V gene data show CDR1 as SEHNR and CDR2 as FQNEAQ (reference sequence). The CDR3 DNA sequence: TGTGCCAGCAGCGGTAGCGGGAAGAACACCGGGGAGCTGTTTTTT. It specifies CASSGSGKNTGELFF.

In its sample, this clonotype was seen many times. The genes are TRBV12-3 or TRBV12-4 and TRBJ2-7; 7 nucleotides line up with TRBD1. V lost 5 bases, J lost 0 bases, and 4 bases stayed unmatched. This CDR3 region has 14 residues. CDR3 protein: CASSRTGSSYEQYF. CDR3 nucleotides: TGTGCCAGCAGTCGGACAGGTAGCTCCTACGAGCAGTACTTC.

This clonotype was recorded a few times. The chain is built from TRBV29-1 and TRBJ2-7; the match to TRBD1 covers 8 bases. This CDR3 is 14 amino acids long. With 3 bases clipped from V and 3 bases from J, the junction kept 7 bases outside the gene matches. Germline V lookup: CDR1 SQVTM, CDR2 ANQGSEA. Written as DNA, the CDR3 is TGCAGCGTTGATGGGGCAGGGGGCTTCTACGAGCAGTACTTC. Its translation is CSVDGAGGFYEQYF.

This clonotype was detected ten times or more. The chain has TRBV10-3 and TRBJ2-7; TRBD2 might be the D (5 bases). The CDR3 has 14 amino acids. V gave up 3 bases and J gave up 3 bases, with 12 bases separating them. CDR1 is ENHRY, CDR2 SYGVKD, per germline. The CDR3 region is CAISEAVGIYEQYF. CDR3 DNA: TGTGCCATCAGTGAAGCGGTTGGTATCTACGAGCAGTACTTC.

The chain joins TRBV20-1 to TRBJ1-3, with D hard to call. The CDR3 totals 14 residues. The germline V gene encodes CDR1 DFQATT and CDR2 SNEGSKA (reference sequence). V lost 0 bases and J lost 4, with 10 bases in between. CDR3 DNA: TGCAGTGCTAGAGATAACGGGTCCGGAAACACCATATATTTT. Its translation is CSARDNGSGNTIYF.

The table lists this clonotype with a few counts. The rearrangement links TRBV12-3 or TRBV12-4 to TRBJ1-2; 8 bases are shared with TRBD1. This CDR3 region has 14 residues. J lost 6 bases, V lost 4 bases, and 7 bases had no gene match. The CDR3 reads CASSYLTGVDGYTF. DNA for the CDR3: TGTGCCAGCAGTTACTTGACAGGGGTCGATGGCTACACCTTC.